The 9 T cell receptor beta chains given below trace back to one sample, sequenced in a study of OX40 agonist ivuxolimab in advanced cancers. TCRdb's copy holds only in-frame clones and misses some; the assay was immunoSEQ multiplex PCR. The sample has 70,000 or so clones; around 83% are singletons. The source material was CD4+ or CD8+ T cells sorted from blood, sampled in a trial of the OX40 agonist ivuxolimab. The receptor source for this set is an adult with an advanced solid tumor such as melanoma, head and neck, liver or kidney cancer.

This clone came up a few times. V is TRBV5-4 and J is TRBJ2-5; TRBD2 aligns across 11 bases. The germline V gene encodes CDR1 SGHNT and CDR2 YYREEE (reference sequence). The CDR3 runs to 15 residues. After removal of 2 bases from V and 4 bases from J, the junction contained 4 bases not matched to a gene. In DNA form, the CDR3 reads TGTGCCAGCAGCTTTCGGCTAGCGGGAGGAGAGACCCAGTACTTC. Residues: CASSFRLAGGETQYF.

The CDR3 coding sequence is TGCGCCAGCAAGCGAGCGGGGAACGATGAGCAGTTCTTC. Its translation: CASKRAGNDEQFF. The rearrangement uses TRBV10-2 and TRBJ2-1; 7 bases match TRBD2. With V trimmed by 7 bases and J by 8 bases, 8 bases remained unmatched. Per the germline V gene, CDR1 is WSHSY and CDR2 is SAAADI. CDR3 length: 13 amino acids.

The chain is built from TRBV5-6 and TRBJ1-6; 7 positions match TRBD1. Germline CDR1 is SGHDT and CDR2 is YYEEEE. This CDR3 comprises 14 residues. V lost 0 bases and J lost 8; bases outside the gene matches: 2. The DNA of the CDR3 is TGTGCCAGCAGCTTGGGCAGGGGGTATTCACCCCTCCACTTT. Amino acids: CASSLGRGYSPLHF.

The chain recombines TRBV29-1 with TRBJ1-1; perhaps TRBD1 as D (6 bases). Trimming cost V 5 bases and J 1 base, with 23 bases left between them. The CDR3 sequence is 17 residues long. CDR1 is SQVTM and CDR2 is ANQGSEA in the germline V gene. CDR3 residues: CSVWTPGHPLRNTEAFF. DNA of the CDR3: TGCAGCGTTTGGACTCCGGGACACCCTCTGAGGAACACTGAAGCTTTCTTT.

V usage is TRBV4-3 and J usage is TRBJ2-7, with D possibly TRBD1 on 5 matching bases. This CDR3 is 13 amino acids long. Germline V CDR1 and CDR2: LGHNA, YSLEER. Trimming took 1 base from V and 4 from J, leaving 8 bases between them. CDR3 in amino acids: CASSQGTRYEQYF. The DNA of the CDR3 is TGCGCCAGCAGCCAAGGGACAAGATACGAGCAGTACTTC.

The V gene is TRBV29-1, the J gene TRBJ2-7, with TRBD2 matching 11 bases. The CDR3 is 17 amino acids. Trimming took 2 bases from V and 1 from J; bases not matched to a gene: 10. The V gene's germline CDR1 is SQVTM and CDR2 ANQGSEA. The CDR3 DNA follows: TGCAGCGTTGAAAAGGCTAGCGGGGGGTTATATTCCTACGAGCAGTACTTC. It specifies CSVEKASGGLYSYEQYF.

V gene TRBV15 combines with J gene TRBJ1-4, with D possibly matching TRBD1 (5 bases). V was clipped by 8 bases and J by 8 bases, with 21 bases between them. Germline values: CDR1 LNHNV, CDR2 YYDKDF (reference sequence). CDR3 length: 15 residues. CDR3 sequence (DNA): TGTGCCACCGGACAATCCGACCAGGGTAGGGAAAAACTGTTTTTT. Its translation is CATGQSDQGREKLFF.

The chain links TRBV6-5 to TRBJ2-3, with D perhaps TRBD2 (5 bases). The CDR3 covers 15 residues. Germline-derived CDR1 and CDR2 are MNHEY and SVGAGI. V lost 2 bases, J lost 1 base, and 10 bases lay in between. The CDR3, as DNA: TGTGCCAGCAGTTACAGAGGGCTCGGCACAGATACGCAGTATTTT. This encodes CASSYRGLGTDTQYF.

The chain has TRBV7-2 and TRBJ2-3; TRBD2 is a possible D gene (7 bases). Trimming took off 1 base at V and 5 bases at J, with 16 bases between the two ends. From germline, CDR1 is SGHTA and CDR2 FQGNSA. The CDR3 covers 16 residues. For the CDR3, the DNA is TGTGCCAGCAGCTTAGGAAAGAACGGGGGGCTAGATACGCAGTATTTT. Translating gives CASSLGKNGGLDTQYF.